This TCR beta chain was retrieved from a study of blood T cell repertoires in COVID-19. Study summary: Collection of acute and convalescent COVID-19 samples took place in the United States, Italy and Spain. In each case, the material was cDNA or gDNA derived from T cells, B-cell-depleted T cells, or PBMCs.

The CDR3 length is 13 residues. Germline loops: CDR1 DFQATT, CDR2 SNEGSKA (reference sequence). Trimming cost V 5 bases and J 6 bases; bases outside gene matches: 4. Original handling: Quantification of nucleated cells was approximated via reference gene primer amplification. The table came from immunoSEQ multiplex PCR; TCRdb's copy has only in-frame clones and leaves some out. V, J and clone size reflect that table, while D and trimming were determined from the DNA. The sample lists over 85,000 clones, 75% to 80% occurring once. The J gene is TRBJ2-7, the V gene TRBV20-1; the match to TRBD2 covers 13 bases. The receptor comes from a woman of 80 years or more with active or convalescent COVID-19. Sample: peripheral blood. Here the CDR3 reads CSAGGLAGAEQYF. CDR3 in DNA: TGCAGTGCTGGTGGACTAGCGGGAGCCGAGCAGTACTTC.